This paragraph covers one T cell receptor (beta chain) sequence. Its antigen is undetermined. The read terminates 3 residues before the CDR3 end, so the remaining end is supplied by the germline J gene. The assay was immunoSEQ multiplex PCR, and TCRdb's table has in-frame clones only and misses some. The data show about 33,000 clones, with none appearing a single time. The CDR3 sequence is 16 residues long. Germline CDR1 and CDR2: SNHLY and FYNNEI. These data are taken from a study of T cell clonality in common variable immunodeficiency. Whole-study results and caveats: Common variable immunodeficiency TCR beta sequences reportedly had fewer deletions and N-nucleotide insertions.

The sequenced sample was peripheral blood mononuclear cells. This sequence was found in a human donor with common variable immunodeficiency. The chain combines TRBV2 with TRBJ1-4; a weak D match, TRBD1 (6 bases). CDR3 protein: CASSEAGDWTRGRLFF. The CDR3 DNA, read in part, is TGTGCCAGCAGTGAAGCAGGAGACTGGACAAGGGGGAGA.